The 24 T cell receptor beta chains below all came from one sample that was sequenced in a study of identical twins. Using its own MiXCR run on the 5' RACE reads, TCRdb lists one record per CDR3 protein. The sample carries about 210,000 distinct CDR3 sequences, around 10% recorded once. The sequenced sample consisted of memory (CD45RO+) T cells sorted from blood. These receptors came from a woman aged 18-29 years in good health.

This clonotype was observed many times. The chain joins TRBV20-1 to TRBJ1-1; no clear D gene. Germline CDR1 and CDR2: DFQATT and SNEGSKA (reference sequence). Between the trimmed V and J ends, which lost 0 bases and 8 bases, there was a span of 19 bases. The CDR3 spans 15 residues. The CDR3 spells CSARESGPLRSEAFF. The CDR3 DNA sequence: TGCAGTGCTAGAGAATCCGGACCGCTCAGATCCGAAGCTTTCTTT.

The genes are TRBV7-9 and TRBJ1-1; no clear D gene. Germline V gene data show CDR1 as SEHNR and CDR2 as FQNEAQ (reference sequence). Trimming removed 5 bases at V and 9 bases at J, with 13 bases between. The CDR3 spans 12 residues. The CDR3 sequence is CASSDTLSQAFF. The CDR3 coding sequence is TGTGCCAGCAGCGACACGTTAAGCCAAGCTTTCTTT.

The table lists this clonotype with a few counts. The V gene is TRBV12-3 or TRBV12-4, the J gene TRBJ2-1; 9 positions agree with TRBD1. J gave up 8 bases and V 7 bases, and 15 bases lay outside the gene matches. This CDR3 comprises 16 residues. CDR3 DNA sequence: TGTGCCAGCAACCCTGGGACAGGGAGGAGGATTGATGAGCAGTTCTTC. Translated: CASNPGTGRRIDEQFF.

In its sample, this clonotype was seen many times. The chain employs TRBV20-1 and TRBJ1-1; TRBD1 matches at 7 bases. CDR3 size: 15 residues. The V segment lost 6 bases and the J segment 5 bases; nucleotides outside the gene matches: 15. Germline assignment: CDR1 DFQATT and CDR2 SNEGSKA (reference sequence). The CDR3 reads CSAPAETGVWTEAFF. As DNA, the CDR3 is TGCAGTGCACCGGCGGAAACAGGGGTCTGGACTGAAGCTTTCTTT.

This clonotype turned up a few times. The CDR3 DNA reads as TGTGCCAGCAGTCATCCTGACAGGGGTGGTGGGACTGAAGCTTTCTTT. As protein: CASSHPDRGGGTEAFF. The V call is TRBV2, the J call TRBJ1-1; 8 bases are shared with TRBD1. J lost 5 bases, V lost 5 bases, and 13 bases had no gene match. Germline CDR1 SNHLY, CDR2 FYNNEI. The CDR3 loop spans 16 amino acids. Combining the CDR3 with reference TRBV2 and TRBJ1-1 gives the whole variable domain EPEVTQTPSHQVTQMGQEVILRCVPISNHLYFYWYRQILGQKVEFLVSFYNNEISEKSEIFDDQFSVERPDGSNFTLKIRSTKLEDSAMYFCASSHPDRGGGTEAFFGQGTRLTVV.

This clonotype was picked up a small number of times. The rearrangement uses TRBV9 and TRBJ2-5; 8 bases line up with TRBD2. The junction had 6 bases not matched to a gene; V was cut back by 4 bases and J by 4 bases. The CDR3 loop spans 14 amino acids. In germline, CDR1 is SGDLS, CDR2 YYNGEE. The CDR3 loop reads CASSPHLAGETQYF. In DNA form, the CDR3 reads TGTGCCAGCAGCCCCCACCTAGCGGGAGAGACCCAGTACTTC.

This clonotype turned up a few times. V usage is TRBV5-6 and J usage is TRBJ2-6, with D possibly being TRBD1 (5 bases). Trimming took 4 bases from V and 0 from J, leaving 8 bases between them. The germline gives CDR1 SGHDT, CDR2 YYEEEE. The CDR3 length is 15 residues. DNA for the CDR3: TGTGCCAGCAGCCACGGACACTCTGGGGCCAACGTCCTGACTTTC. It is translated as CASSHGHSGANVLTF.

This clonotype was recorded many times. The chain is built from TRBV3-1 and TRBJ2-7; 11 bases agree with TRBD1. This CDR3 is built from 19 residues. V lost 3 bases to trimming and J lost 0 bases; unmatched junction nucleotides: 13. The V gene's germline CDR1 is LGHDT and CDR2 YNNKEL (reference sequence). The CDR3 coding sequence is TGTGCCAGCAGCCAGCTAACGAGGACAGGGGGCCAGAGCTCCTACGAGCAGTACTTC. It is translated as CASSQLTRTGGQSSYEQYF.

This clonotype was counted once. The J gene is TRBJ2-2, the V gene TRBV20-1; no definite D call. Trimming left V 6 bases short and J 4 bases short, with 15 bases between. This CDR3 contains 14 residues. The germline V gene encodes CDR1 DFQATT and CDR2 SNEGSKA (reference sequence). This CDR3 reads CSAPAGGSTGELFF. The CDR3 region has the DNA TGCAGTGCCCCCGCTGGCGGATCCACCGGGGAGCTGTTTTTT.

This chain joins TRBV4-1 and TRBJ2-1; the D gene is possibly TRBD2 (5 bases). Germline-derived CDR1 and CDR2 are MGHRA and YSYEKL. The V gene lost 1 base and the J gene lost 8 bases, with 12 bases spanning the gap. This CDR3 comprises 14 residues. The CDR3 DNA sequence: TGCGCCAGCAGCCAAGTGATAGGCGGGTATGAGCAGTTCTTC. Amino acid sequence: CASSQVIGGYEQFF.

To note about this clonotype: The junction departs from germline at one end; a sequencing error may be responsible. The genes are TRBV7-7 and TRBJ2-2; D is perhaps TRBD1 or TRBD2 (5 bases each). The CDR3 has 16 residues. CDR1 is SSHAT and CDR2 is FNYEAQ in the germline V gene (reference sequence). The CDR3 loop reads CASSLQQAGVGGELFF. The CDR3 nucleotides are TGTGCTAGCAGCTTGCAACAGGCCGGGGTCGGGGGGGAGCTGTTTTTT.

This clonotype has only a few counts. V gene TRBV6-2 or TRBV6-3 combines with J gene TRBJ1-2; 8 positions match TRBD1. The CDR3 length is 13 residues. Germline values: CDR1 MNHEY, CDR2 SVGEGT. The junction had 5 bases not matched to a gene; V was cut back by 4 bases and J by 7 bases. CDR3 region: CASSSTGASGYTF. CDR3 coding DNA: TGTGCCAGCAGTTCGACAGGGGCAAGTGGCTACACCTTC.

V usage is TRBV14 and J usage is TRBJ2-7; the match to TRBD2 covers 8 bases. The CDR3 sequence is 13 residues long. Germline trimming cut 2 bases from V and 6 bases from J; bases unmatched to any gene: 3. Germline CDR1 and CDR2: SGHDN and FVKESK. CDR3 loop: CASSQFGLAEQYF. The CDR3 DNA follows: TGTGCCAGCAGCCAATTCGGACTAGCCGAGCAGTACTTC.

This clonotype was recorded many times. The V call is TRBV7-2, the J call TRBJ2-1; D gene uncertain. CDR1 and CDR2 from the germline V gene are SGHTA and FQGNSA. The CDR3 is 15 amino acids. V was pared by 1 base and J by 3 bases, with 10 bases between. The CDR3: CASSLGLRVYNEQFF. In nucleotides, the CDR3 is TGTGCCAGCAGCTTAGGATTGAGAGTCTACAATGAGCAGTTCTTC.

As concerns this clonotype: This may come from a read error, since a much larger clone is one base off. This chain connects TRBV5-6 to TRBJ1-6; D perhaps matches TRBD1 (5 bases). Germline-derived CDR1 and CDR2 are SGHDT and YYEEEE. CDR3 length: 12 residues. Trimming pared 2 bases from V and 9 bases from J, leaving 6 bases between. CDR3 in amino acids: CASSLRGSPLHF. In DNA form, the CDR3 reads TGTGCCAGCAGCTTAAGGGGTTCACCCCTCCACTTT.

At least ten counts were recorded for this clonotype. The chain links TRBV20-1 to TRBJ2-5; D tentatively reads TRBD1 or TRBD2 (5 bases each). This CDR3 has 14 amino acids. The germline gives CDR1 DFQATT, CDR2 SNEGSKA (reference sequence). Trimming removed 1 base from V and 1 base from J, with 10 bases in between. The CDR3 here is CSARAGGGQETQYF. CDR3 sequence (DNA): TGCAGTGCTAGAGCAGGTGGGGGCCAAGAGACCCAGTACTTC.

The table lists this clonotype with many counts. The chain employs TRBV9 and TRBJ2-7; TRBD2 aligns across 11 bases. Germline CDR1 and CDR2: SGDLS and YYNGEE. With V trimmed by 6 bases and J by 3 bases, 2 bases remained unmatched. This CDR3 comprises 13 residues. CDR3 region: CASTSGGIYEQYF. The CDR3, as DNA: TGTGCCAGCACTAGCGGGGGGATCTACGAGCAGTACTTC.

This clonotype was seen repeatedly, ten times or more. V usage is TRBV9 and J usage is TRBJ1-1, with D possibly being TRBD1 (6 bases). V was shortened by 2 bases and J by 2 bases, with 16 bases between the two germline ends. This CDR3 is built from 16 residues. Looked up from germline, CDR1 is SGDLS and CDR2 is YYNGEE. CDR3 region: CASSVTGSGRNTEAFF. The CDR3 region has the DNA TGTGCCAGCAGCGTCACAGGGTCGGGAAGAAACACTGAAGCTTTCTTT. The full variable domain, completed using reference TRBV9 and TRBJ1-1, is DSGVTQTPKHLITATGQRVTLRCSPRSGDLSVYWYQQSLDQGLQFLIQYYNGEERAKGNILERFSAQQFPDLHSELNLSSLELGDSALYFCASSVTGSGRNTEAFFGQGTRLTVV.

This clonotype was observed a handful of times. The chain carries TRBV5-6 and TRBJ2-1, with D maybe TRBD1 (7 bases). The CDR3 totals 15 residues. Trimming took 4 bases from V and 7 from J, leaving 18 bases between them. The germline V gene has CDR1 SGHDT and CDR2 YYEEEE. As DNA, the CDR3 is TGTGCCAGCAGCCCAGGGGGGAGACTGGATAATGAGCAGTTCTTC. This translates into CASSPGGRLDNEQFF.

This clonotype was observed a handful of times. The chain joins TRBV20-1 to TRBJ2-1; TRBD2 matches at 7 bases. This CDR3 region has 13 residues. V shed 6 bases, J shed 8 bases, and the junction held 10 bases outside the gene matches. From germline, CDR1 is DFQATT and CDR2 SNEGSKA (reference sequence). The CDR3 spells CSAEGTNVDEQFF. In DNA form, the CDR3 reads TGCAGTGCAGAGGGGACTAATGTTGATGAGCAGTTCTTC.

This clonotype has at least ten counts. The chain links TRBV6-6 to TRBJ1-1; D is undetermined. V was trimmed by 2 bases and J by 5 bases, leaving 3 bases between them. The germline V gene has CDR1 MNHNY and CDR2 SVGAGI (reference sequence). The CDR3 is 11 amino acids. The CDR3 region is CASSYGTEAFF. The DNA for the CDR3 is TGTGCCAGCAGTTACGGGACTGAAGCTTTCTTT.

This clonotype was recorded at least ten times. This sequence joins TRBV4-2 and TRBJ1-1, with D perhaps matching TRBD1 (5 bases). The CDR3 is 13 residues long. The germline CDR1 and CDR2 sequences are LGHNA and YNFKEQ. Trimming took 3 bases from V and 8 from J, leaving 13 bases between them. CDR3 DNA sequence: TGTGCCAGCAGCCAGGGTGACAGTGGGGAAGCTTTCTTT. Residues: CASSQGDSGEAFF.

In its sample, this clonotype was seen a few times. The chain uses TRBV7-3 and TRBJ2-1, with 13 bases identical to TRBD2. J gave up 9 bases and V 2 bases, and 7 bases lay outside the gene matches. Germline V lookup: CDR1 SGHTA, CDR2 FQGTGA. The CDR3 is 16 amino acids. The CDR3 bases are TGTGCCAGCAGCTTACCGACTAGCGGGGGGTGGGGTGAGCAGTTCTTC. Amino acids: CASSLPTSGGWGEQFF.

The chain uses TRBV20-1 and TRBJ1-1, with unresolved D. The germline CDR1 and CDR2 sequences are DFQATT and SNEGSKA (reference sequence). This CDR3 region has 14 residues. Trimming took off 3 bases at V and 5 bases at J, with 16 bases between the two ends. The DNA for the CDR3 is TGCAGTGCTAGTGGGATTTCAAGGGAGACTGAAGCTTTCTTT. Encoded protein: CSASGISRETEAFF.